The clone carrying this T cell receptor (beta chain) has a count of ten or more. Antigen specificity is unknown. The CDR3 covers 13 residues. V lost 4 bases, J lost 3 bases, and 11 bases lay in between. Germline V gene sequence: CDR1 SGHRS, CDR2 YFSETQ. These data belong to a study of early T cells in non-severe SARS-CoV-2 infection. The protocol attached unique molecular identifiers to individual cDNA molecules. TCRdb re-analysed the 5' RACE reads in MiXCR, keeping a single row per CDR3 protein. Of 35,000 to 50,000 distinct CDR3 sequences listed, roughly 6% were seen once; the top ten hold around 12%. Notes on the study in general: Anti-spike CD8 specificities were favored by VDJdb matching, whose results missed private and CD4 specificities.

This clonotype originated in an adult who was a healthcare worker with PCR-confirmed SARS-CoV-2 infection or an uninfected control (not recorded which). The source material was whole blood. The V gene is TRBV5-1, the J gene TRBJ2-7; D gene unclear. In nucleotides, the CDR3 is TGCGCCAGCAGCCCACCCGGTGGCTACGAGCAGTACTTC. This gives the protein CASSPPGGYEQYF.